This is a list of T cell receptor beta chains from one sample in a study of T cell repertoires in cytomegalovirus infection. Antigen specificity for these receptors is unknown. TCRdb itself ran the reads through MiXCR, one entry per CDR3 protein. The data contain a few hundred thousand distinct CDR3 sequences, 40% of them singletons. The sequences come from cultured PBMCs, collected from culture after CMV antigen stimulation. These receptors originate from a human donor in good health (CMV status not recorded). Some clones in this sample may be carry-over from other donors' samples. CDR3s include the opening cysteine and the closing phenylalanine or tryptophan. Each record gives: J gene, clone size, V gene, D gene, CDR3 protein, CDR3 DNA. The D gene is left open where the match is weak. Clone size, where shown, is once, few, many, or a class for clones that have expanded.

TRBJ2-2,NA,TRBV7-8,TRBD2,CASSLWSGRAGELFF,TGTGCCAGCAGCTTATGGAGCGGGAGGGCCGGGGAGCTGTTTTTT
TRBJ2-5,NA,TRBV11-2,NA,CASSGGRVETQYF,TGTGCCAGCAGCGGAGGACGAGTGGAGACCCAGTACTTC
TRBJ1-3,NA,TRBV19,TRBD1,CASSRTGLISGNTIYF,TGTGCCAGTAGTCGGACAGGGCTGATCTCTGGAAACACCATATATTTT
TRBJ2-5,NA,TRBV20-1,NA,CSARVRVEETQYF,TGCAGTGCTAGAGTCCGGGTAGAGGAGACCCAGTACTTC
TRBJ2-7,once,TRBV7-2,NA,CASSESAYEQYF,TGTGCCAGCAGTGAGAGTGCCTACGAGCAGTACTTC
TRBJ2-3,few,TRBV19,NA,CASSILGTDTQYF,TGTGCCAGTAGTATTCTGGGCACAGATACGCAGTATTTT
TRBJ1-1,NA,TRBV11-2,TRBD1,CASSPSPGTGDDGEAFF,TGTGCCAGCAGCCCTAGTCCCGGGACAGGGGATGATGGTGAAGCTTTCTTT
TRBJ2-3,few,TRBV7-8,NA,CASSYDLEGWGAGTDTQYF,TGTGCCAGCAGCTACGACCTCGAGGGTTGGGGGGCCGGCACAGATACGCAGTATTTT
TRBJ2-7,NA,TRBV7-2,TRBD2,CASSPRGSGGVYEQYF,TGTGCCAGCAGCCCCCGGGGGAGCGGGGGGGTTTACGAGCAGTACTTC
TRBJ2-7,NA,TRBV12-3/TRBV12-4,TRBD1,CASSLLGQAGYEQYF,TGTGCCAGCAGTTTACTGGGACAGGCAGGCTACGAGCAGTACTTC
TRBJ2-3,NA,TRBV4-2,TRBD2,CASSQDWRGASDTQYF,TGTGCCAGCAGCCAAGATTGGCGGGGGGCCTCAGATACGCAGTATTTT
TRBJ2-1,NA,TRBV5-6,NA,CASMRVPYNEQFF,TGTGCCAGCATGAGGGTCCCCTACAATGAGCAGTTCTTC
TRBJ2-7,few,TRBV6-1,TRBD1,CASSEGTGVPYEQYF,TGTGCCAGCAGTGAAGGGACAGGGGTTCCCTACGAGCAGTACTTC
TRBJ2-1,NA,TRBV7-8,NA,CASSLRIGGDNEQFF,TGTGCCAGCAGCTTACGGATCGGCGGGGACAATGAGCAGTTCTTC
TRBJ2-5,NA,TRBV7-9,NA,CASSTNSGQETQYF,TGTGCCAGCAGCACTAATTCGGGGCAAGAGACCCAGTACTTC
TRBJ2-3,NA,TRBV20-1,TRBD2,CSATRASGLRDTQYF,TGCAGTGCTACAAGGGCTAGCGGGCTGAGAGATACGCAGTATTTT
TRBJ1-1,once,TRBV7-2,NA,CASSFDRSLNGQAFF,TGTGCCAGCAGCTTCGACAGGTCCCTAAACGGTCAAGCTTTCTTT
TRBJ2-7,NA,TRBV10-3,TRBD1,CAISDTGGSTYEQYF,TGTGCCATCAGCGACACAGGGGGCTCCACCTACGAGCAGTACTTC